This T cell receptor (beta chain) was retrieved from a study of blood T cell repertoires in COVID-19. CDR1 and CDR2 (germline): SGHRS, YFSETQ. The CDR3 runs 15 residues. Trimming shortened V by 4 bases and J by 0 bases, and 13 bases separated the two germline ends. This clone occurred once. Other DNA sequences of this sample code for an identical CDR3. Using immunoSEQ multiplex PCR, the repertoire was profiled, and TCRdb retains in-frame clones only, with some absent. The sample lists 100,000 to 150,000 clones, roughly 85% occurring once. The sample was peripheral blood. The chain recombines TRBV5-1 with TRBJ1-2, with D unclear. The source of this sequence is a woman of 80 years or more with acute or convalescent COVID-19. In DNA, the CDR3 is TGCGCCAGCAGCCCCGGCACGGGAGCTAACTATGGCTACACCTTC. This encodes CASSPGTGANYGYTF.